This note documents a single T cell receptor (beta chain) sequence. The source of the sample is a study of blood T cells in healthy people across ages. A J-beta primer mix and a sample-barcoded 5' primer were used in a second PCR of about 6 to 12 cycles. MiXCR, run by TCRdb on the 5' RACE reads, gives a single entry per CDR3 protein. Here the sample spans roughly 1.6 million distinct CDR3 sequences, 30% to 40% being singletons. Sequencing input: blood. The source of this sequence is a woman in her twenties or thirties in good health.

The CDR3 DNA reads TGTGCCAGCAGCGAAGGGCTATCAAACACCGGGGAGCTGTTTTTT. This sequence encodes CASSEGLSNTGELFF. The chain joins TRBV7-3 to TRBJ2-2; D gene uncertain. The CDR3 loop spans 15 amino acids. The ends were cut back, 5 bases at V and 2 bases at J, with 12 bases in the middle. Germline loops: CDR1 SGHTA, CDR2 FQGTGA.